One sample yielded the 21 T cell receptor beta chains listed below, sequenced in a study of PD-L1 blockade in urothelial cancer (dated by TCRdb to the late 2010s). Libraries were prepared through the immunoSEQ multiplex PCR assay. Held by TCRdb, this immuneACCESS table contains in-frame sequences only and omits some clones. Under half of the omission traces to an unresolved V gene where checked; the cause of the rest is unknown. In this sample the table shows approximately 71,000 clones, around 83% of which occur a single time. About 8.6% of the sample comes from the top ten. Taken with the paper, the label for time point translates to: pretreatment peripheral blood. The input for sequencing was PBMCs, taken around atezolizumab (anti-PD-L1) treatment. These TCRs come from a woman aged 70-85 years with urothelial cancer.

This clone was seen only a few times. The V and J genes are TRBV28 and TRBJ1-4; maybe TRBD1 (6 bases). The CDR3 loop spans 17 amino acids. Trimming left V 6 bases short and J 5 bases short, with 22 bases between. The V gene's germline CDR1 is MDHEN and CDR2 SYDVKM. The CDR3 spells CASSPVWVQGPNEKLFF. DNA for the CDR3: TGTGCCAGCAGCCCGGTGTGGGTCCAGGGGCCGAATGAAAAACTGTTTTTT. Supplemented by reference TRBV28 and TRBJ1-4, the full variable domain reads DVKVTQSSRYLVKRTGEKVFLECVQDMDHENMFWYRQDPGLGLRLIYFSYDVKMKEKGDIPEGYSVSREKKERFSLILESASTNQTSMYLCASSPVWVQGPNEKLFFGSGTQLSVL.

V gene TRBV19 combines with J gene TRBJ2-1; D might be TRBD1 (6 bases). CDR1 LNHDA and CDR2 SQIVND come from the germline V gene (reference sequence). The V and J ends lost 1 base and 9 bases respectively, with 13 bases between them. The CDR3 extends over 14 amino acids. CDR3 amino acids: CASSIVYRESEQFF. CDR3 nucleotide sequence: TGTGCCAGTAGTATAGTATACAGGGAATCTGAGCAGTTCTTC.

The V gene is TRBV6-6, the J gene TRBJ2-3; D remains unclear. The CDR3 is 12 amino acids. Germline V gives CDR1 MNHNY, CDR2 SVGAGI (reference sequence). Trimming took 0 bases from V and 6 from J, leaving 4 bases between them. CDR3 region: CASSYSGDTQYF. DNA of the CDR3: TGTGCCAGCAGTTACTCCGGGGATACGCAGTATTTT.

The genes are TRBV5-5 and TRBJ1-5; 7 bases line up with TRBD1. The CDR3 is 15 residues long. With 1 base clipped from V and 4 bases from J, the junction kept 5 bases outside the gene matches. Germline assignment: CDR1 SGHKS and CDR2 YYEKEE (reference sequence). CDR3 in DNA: TGTGCCAGCAGCTTGACAGGGGCGACGAATCAGCCCCAGCATTTT. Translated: CASSLTGATNQPQHF.

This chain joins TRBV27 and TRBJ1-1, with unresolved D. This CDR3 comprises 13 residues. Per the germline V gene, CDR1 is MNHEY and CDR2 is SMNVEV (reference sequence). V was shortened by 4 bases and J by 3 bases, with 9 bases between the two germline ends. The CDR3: CASSSQYYTEAFF. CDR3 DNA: TGTGCCAGCAGTTCGCAATACTACACTGAAGCTTTCTTT.

DNA of the CDR3: TGTGCCAGCTGGGGGGAGGGGGTCACCTACAATGAGCAGTTCTTC. Translating it yields CASWGEGVTYNEQFF. This chain uses TRBV2 with TRBJ2-1; D might be TRBD2 (7 bases). Germline V CDR1 and CDR2: SNHLY, FYNNEI. Trimming shortened V by 8 bases and J by 2 bases, and 16 bases separated the two germline ends. The CDR3 runs 15 residues.

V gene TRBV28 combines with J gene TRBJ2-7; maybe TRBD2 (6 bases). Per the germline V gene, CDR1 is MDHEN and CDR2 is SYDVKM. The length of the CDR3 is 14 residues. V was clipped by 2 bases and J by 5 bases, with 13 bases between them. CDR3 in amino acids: CASSLGGSVNEQYF. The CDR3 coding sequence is TGTGCCAGCAGTTTAGGAGGGAGCGTCAACGAGCAGTACTTC. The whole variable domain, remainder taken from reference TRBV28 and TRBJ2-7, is DVKVTQSSRYLVKRTGEKVFLECVQDMDHENMFWYRQDPGLGLRLIYFSYDVKMKEKGDIPEGYSVSREKKERFSLILESASTNQTSMYLCASSLGGSVNEQYFGPGTRLTVT.

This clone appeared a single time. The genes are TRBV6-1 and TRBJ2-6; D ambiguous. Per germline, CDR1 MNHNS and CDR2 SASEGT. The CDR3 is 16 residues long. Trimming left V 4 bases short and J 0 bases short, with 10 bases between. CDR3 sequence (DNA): TGTGCCAGCAGTGTGTCGTTGAGCTCTGGGGCCAACGTCCTGACTTTC. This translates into CASSVSLSSGANVLTF.

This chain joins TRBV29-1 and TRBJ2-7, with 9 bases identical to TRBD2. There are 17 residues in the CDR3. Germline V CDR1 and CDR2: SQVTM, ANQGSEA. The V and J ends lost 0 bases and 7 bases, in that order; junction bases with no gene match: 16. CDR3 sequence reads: CSVEDPRGGGGAKEQYF. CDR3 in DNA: TGCAGCGTTGAAGACCCCCGGGGGGGCGGGGGGGCTAAGGAGCAGTACTTC.

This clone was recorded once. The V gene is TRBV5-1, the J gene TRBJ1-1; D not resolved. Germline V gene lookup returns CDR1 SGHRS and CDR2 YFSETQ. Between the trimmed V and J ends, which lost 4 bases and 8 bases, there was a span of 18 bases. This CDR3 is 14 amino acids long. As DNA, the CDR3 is TGCGCCAGCAGCCCTACAGCGGCCGTTGGGGAAGCTTTCTTT. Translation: CASSPTAAVGEAFF.

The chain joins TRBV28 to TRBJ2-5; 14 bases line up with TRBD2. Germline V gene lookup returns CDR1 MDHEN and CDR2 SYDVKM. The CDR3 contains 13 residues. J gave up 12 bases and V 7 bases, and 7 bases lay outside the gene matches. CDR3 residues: CASTRWGLAGEYF. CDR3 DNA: TGTGCCAGCACCCGGTGGGGACTAGCGGGGGAGTACTTC.

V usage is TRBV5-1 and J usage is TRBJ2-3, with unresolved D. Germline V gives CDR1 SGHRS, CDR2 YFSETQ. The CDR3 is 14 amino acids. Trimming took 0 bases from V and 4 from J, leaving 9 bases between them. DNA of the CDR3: TGCGCCAGCAGCTTGGGGAGTTACGCAGATACGCAGTATTTT. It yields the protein CASSLGSYADTQYF.

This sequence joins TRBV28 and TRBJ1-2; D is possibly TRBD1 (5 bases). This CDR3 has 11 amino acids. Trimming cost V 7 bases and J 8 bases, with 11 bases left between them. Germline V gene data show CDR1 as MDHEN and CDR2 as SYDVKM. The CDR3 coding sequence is TGTGCCAGCAATGGAGGGGACGGCTACACCTTC. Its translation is CASNGGDGYTF.

This CDR3 is CAQSPEAPNTGELFF. The CDR3 bases are TGCGCCCAAAGCCCAGAGGCGCCGAACACCGGGGAGCTGTTTTTT. The chain is built from TRBV10-1 and TRBJ2-2; D gene ambiguous. V lost 11 bases to trimming and J lost 0 bases, with 16 bases between them. Germline values: CDR1 WNHNN, CDR2 SYGVQD (reference sequence). The CDR3 runs 15 residues.

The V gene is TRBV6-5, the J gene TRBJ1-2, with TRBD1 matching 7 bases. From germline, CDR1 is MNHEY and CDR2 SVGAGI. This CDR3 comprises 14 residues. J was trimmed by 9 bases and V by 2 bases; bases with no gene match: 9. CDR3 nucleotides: TGTGCCAGCAGTTACGGGACAGCTCCTATGAGCTACACCTTC. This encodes CASSYGTAPMSYTF.

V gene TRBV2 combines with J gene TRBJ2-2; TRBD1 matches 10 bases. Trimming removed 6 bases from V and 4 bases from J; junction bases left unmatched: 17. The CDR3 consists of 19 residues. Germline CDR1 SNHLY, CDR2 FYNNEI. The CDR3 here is CASRGYGTGVLGGTGELFF. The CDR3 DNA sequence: TGTGCCAGCAGAGGTTATGGGACAGGGGTTCTCGGGGGCACCGGGGAGCTGTTTTTT.

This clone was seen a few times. CDR3 protein: CASSRDRNYGYTF. In nucleotides, the CDR3 is TGTGCCAGCAGCCGGGACAGGAATTATGGCTACACCTTC. This chain joins TRBV6-5 and TRBJ1-2; 8 positions match TRBD1. Germline trimming cut 6 bases from V and 5 bases from J; bases unmatched to any gene: 5. The CDR3 has 13 residues. The germline V gene has CDR1 MNHEY and CDR2 SVGAGI.

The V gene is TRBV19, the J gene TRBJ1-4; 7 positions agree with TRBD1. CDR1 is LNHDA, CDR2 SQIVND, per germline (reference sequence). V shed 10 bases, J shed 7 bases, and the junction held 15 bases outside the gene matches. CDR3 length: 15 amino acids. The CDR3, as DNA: TGTGCCACCCGGACAGGAGACCCTTTAAGTGAAAAACTGTTTTTT. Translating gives CATRTGDPLSEKLFF.

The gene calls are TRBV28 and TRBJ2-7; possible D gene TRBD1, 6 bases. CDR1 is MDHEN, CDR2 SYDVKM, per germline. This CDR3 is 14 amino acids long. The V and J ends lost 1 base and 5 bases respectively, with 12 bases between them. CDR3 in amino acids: CASSLLTGWDEQYF. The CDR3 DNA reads TGTGCCAGCAGTTTATTAACAGGGTGGGACGAGCAGTACTTC.

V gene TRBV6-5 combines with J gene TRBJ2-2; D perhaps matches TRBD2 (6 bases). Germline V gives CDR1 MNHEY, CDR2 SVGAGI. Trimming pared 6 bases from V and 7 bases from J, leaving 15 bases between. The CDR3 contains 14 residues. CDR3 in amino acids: CASSPTRAGGELFF. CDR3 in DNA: TGTGCCAGCAGCCCGACTAGGGCGGGCGGGGAGCTGTTTTTT.

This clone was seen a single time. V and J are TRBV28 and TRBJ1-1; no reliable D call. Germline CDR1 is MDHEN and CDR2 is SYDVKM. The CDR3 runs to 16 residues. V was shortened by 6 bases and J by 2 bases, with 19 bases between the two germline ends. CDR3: CASSPSTGQANTEAFF. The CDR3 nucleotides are TGTGCCAGCAGCCCATCCACTGGCCAGGCTAACACTGAAGCTTTCTTT.